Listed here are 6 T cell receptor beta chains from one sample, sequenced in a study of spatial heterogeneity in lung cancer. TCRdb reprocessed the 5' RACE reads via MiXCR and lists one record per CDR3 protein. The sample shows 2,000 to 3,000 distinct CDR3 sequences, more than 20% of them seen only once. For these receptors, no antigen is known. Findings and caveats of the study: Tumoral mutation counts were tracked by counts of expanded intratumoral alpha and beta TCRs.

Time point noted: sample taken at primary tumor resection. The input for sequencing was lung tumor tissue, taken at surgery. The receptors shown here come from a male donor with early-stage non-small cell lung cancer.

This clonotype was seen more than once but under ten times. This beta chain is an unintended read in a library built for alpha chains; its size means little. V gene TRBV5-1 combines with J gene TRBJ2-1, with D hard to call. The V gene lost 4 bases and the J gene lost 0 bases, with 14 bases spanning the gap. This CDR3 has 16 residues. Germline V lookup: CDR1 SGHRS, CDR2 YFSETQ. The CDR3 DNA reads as TGCGCCAGCAGCGAATCCAGCGTGAGCTCCTACAATGAGCAGTTCTTC. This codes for CASSESSVSSYNEQFF.

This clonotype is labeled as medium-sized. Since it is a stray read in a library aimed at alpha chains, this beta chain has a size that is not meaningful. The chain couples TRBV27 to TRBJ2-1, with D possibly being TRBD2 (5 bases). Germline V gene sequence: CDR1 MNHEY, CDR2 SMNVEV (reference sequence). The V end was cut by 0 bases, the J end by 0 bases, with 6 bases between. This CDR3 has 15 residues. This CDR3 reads CASSLSAVSYNEQFF. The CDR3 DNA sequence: TGTGCCAGCAGTTTATCAGCGGTCTCCTACAATGAGCAGTTCTTC.

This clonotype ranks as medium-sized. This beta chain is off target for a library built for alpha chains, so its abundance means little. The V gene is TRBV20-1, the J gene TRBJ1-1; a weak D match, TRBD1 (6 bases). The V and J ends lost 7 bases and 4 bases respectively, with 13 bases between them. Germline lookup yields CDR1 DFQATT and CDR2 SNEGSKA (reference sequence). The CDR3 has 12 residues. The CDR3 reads CSVLKGGTEAFF. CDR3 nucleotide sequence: TGCAGTGTTTTGAAAGGGGGCACTGAAGCTTTCTTT.

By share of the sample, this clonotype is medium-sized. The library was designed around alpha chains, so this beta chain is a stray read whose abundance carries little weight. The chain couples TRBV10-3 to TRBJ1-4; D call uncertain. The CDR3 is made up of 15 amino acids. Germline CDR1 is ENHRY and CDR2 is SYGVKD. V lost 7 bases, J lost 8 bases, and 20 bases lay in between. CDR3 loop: CAINTPQRVSEKLFF. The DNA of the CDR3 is TGTGCCATCAACACCCCTCAGAGGGTGTCCGAAAAACTGTTTTTT.

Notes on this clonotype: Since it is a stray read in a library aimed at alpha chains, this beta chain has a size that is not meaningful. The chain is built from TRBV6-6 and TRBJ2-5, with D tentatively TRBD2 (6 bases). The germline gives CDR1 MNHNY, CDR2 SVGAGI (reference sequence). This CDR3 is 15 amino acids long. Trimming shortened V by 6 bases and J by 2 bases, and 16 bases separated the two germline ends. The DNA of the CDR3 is TGTGCCAGCAGCCCGGAGGGGTTACCACAAGAGACCCAGTACTTC. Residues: CASSPEGLPQETQYF.

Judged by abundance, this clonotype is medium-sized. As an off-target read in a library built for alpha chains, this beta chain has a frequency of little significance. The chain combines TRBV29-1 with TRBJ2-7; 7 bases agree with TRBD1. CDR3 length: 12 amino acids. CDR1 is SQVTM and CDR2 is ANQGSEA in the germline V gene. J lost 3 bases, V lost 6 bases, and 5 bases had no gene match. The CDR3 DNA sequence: TGCAGCGTCCTGACAGGGCTCTACGAGCAGTACTTC. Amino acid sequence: CSVLTGLYEQYF.